This T cell receptor (beta chain) was documented in a study of cytomegalovirus exposure and HLA in healthy donors. Findings and limits, study-wide: As a later analysis revealed, the rate of TCR association differed by HLA locus, with DRB1 most and HLA-C fewest. Only CMV serostatus was available as immune exposure information.

CDR3 length: 16 residues. Germline CDR1 SNHLY, CDR2 FYNNEI. The PCR contained 60 Vbeta and 13 Jbeta primers. Data came from immunoSEQ multiplex PCR; TCRdb stores just in-frame clones and leaves some out. The table has 200,000 or so clones, roughly 87% seen once. On this clone itself: Its specificity is not known.

This sequence joins TRBV2 and TRBJ2-5, with 14 bases aligning to TRBD2. The J call may be wrong; the DNA end is better matched by TRBJ2-7. The sample was PBMCs. The TCR comes from a girl under two years old in good health and CMV-seronegative. CDR3 residues: CASSVSGTSGSYEQYF. CDR3 sequence (DNA): TGTGCCAGCAGTGTTTCCGGGACTAGCGGGAGTTACGAGCAGTACTTC.